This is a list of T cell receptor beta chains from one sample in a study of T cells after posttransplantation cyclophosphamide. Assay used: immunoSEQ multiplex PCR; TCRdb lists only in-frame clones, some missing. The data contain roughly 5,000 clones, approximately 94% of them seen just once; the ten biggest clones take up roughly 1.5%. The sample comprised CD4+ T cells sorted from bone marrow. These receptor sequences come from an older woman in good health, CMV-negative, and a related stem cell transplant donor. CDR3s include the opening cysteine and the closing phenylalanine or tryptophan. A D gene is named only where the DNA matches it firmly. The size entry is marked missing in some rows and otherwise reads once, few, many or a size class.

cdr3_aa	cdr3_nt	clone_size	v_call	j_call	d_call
CASSQGPGGGPGDTQYF	TGCGCCAGCAGCCAAGGGCCGGGGGGAGGGCCCGGAGATACGCAGTATTTT	-	TRBV4-1	TRBJ2-3	TRBD2
CAGSLEARRYIQYF	TGTGCCGGCAGCTTGGAGGCTAGGCGGTACATTCAGTACTTC	-	TRBV5-5	TRBJ2-4	-
CASSGGLRSNTGELFF	TGCGCCAGCAGCGGCGGACTCCGTTCCAACACCGGGGAGCTGTTTTTT	once	TRBV4-1	TRBJ2-2	-
CASSLAGLGYNEQFF	TGTGCCAGCAGCTTAGCGGGACTAGGCTACAATGAGCAGTTCTTC	-	TRBV7-8	TRBJ2-1	TRBD2
CASSEKGALYSNQPQHF	TGCGCCAGCAGTGAGAAGGGGGCCCTTTATAGCAATCAGCCCCAGCATTTT	-	TRBV10-1	TRBJ1-5	TRBD1
CASSPGRAIYGYTF	TGTGCCAGCTCCCCGGGGAGAGCGATCTATGGCTACACCTTC	-	TRBV7-2	TRBJ1-2	-
CASSQDRRTGIETQYF	TGCGCCAGCAGCCAAGATCGGAGGACAGGGATAGAGACCCAGTACTTC	-	TRBV4-3	TRBJ2-5	TRBD1
CAIRDRVDNEQFF	TGTGCCATCAGGGACAGGGTGGACAATGAGCAGTTCTTC	-	TRBV10-3	TRBJ2-1	TRBD1
CASSLIPSGSHEQYF	TGTGCCAGCAGCTTAATCCCGTCCGGGAGCCACGAGCAGTACTTC	-	TRBV7-3	TRBJ2-7	-
CAWSVLRGLNAFF	TGTGCCTGGAGTGTACTCAGGGGGCTAAATGCTTTCTTT	once	TRBV30	TRBJ1-1	TRBD1
CASKGQLNTEAFF	TGTGCCAGCAAAGGACAGCTAAACACTGAAGCTTTCTTT	-	TRBV13	TRBJ1-1	-
CASSQETGSSYEQYF	TGCGCCAGCAGCCAAGAAACGGGAAGCTCCTACGAGCAGTACTTC	-	TRBV4-1	TRBJ2-7	-
CASRLEAYGYTF	TGTGCCAGCAGGCTAGAAGCCTATGGCTACACCTTC	-	TRBV6-6	TRBJ1-2	-
CAITNQGAVTGELFF	TGTGCCATCACGAATCAGGGGGCCGTCACCGGGGAGCTGTTTTTT	-	TRBV6-1	TRBJ2-2	TRBD1
CASSLSGPGGEKLFF	TGTGCCAGCAGCTTATCAGGGCCCGGGGGAGAAAAACTGTTTTTT	-	TRBV6-6	TRBJ1-4	-
CASSPRTLSYQPQHF	TGTGCCAGCAGCCCGCGTACCCTCTCCTATCAGCCCCAGCATTTT	once	TRBV7-2	TRBJ1-5	-
CASSFPGKSTDTQYF	TGCGCCAGCAGCTTTCCAGGGAAGAGCACAGATACGCAGTATTTT	-	TRBV5-1	TRBJ2-3	-
CASRTSGLSSHNEQFF	TGCGCCAGCAGAACTAGCGGGTTAAGCAGCCACAATGAGCAGTTCTTC	-	TRBV5-1	TRBJ2-1	TRBD2
CASSPPGLAGGPKTRNEQFF	TGTGCCAGCAGTCCTCCGGGACTAGCGGGAGGGCCGAAGACTCGCAATGAGCAGTTCTTC	-	TRBV5-4	TRBJ2-1	TRBD2
CASSIKASGSRGELFF	TGTGCCAGTAGTATAAAGGCTAGCGGGAGTAGGGGGGAGCTGTTTTTT	-	TRBV19	TRBJ2-2	TRBD2
CASSSGTGGWYTGELFF	TGCGCCAGCAGCTCCGGGACAGGGGGCTGGTACACCGGGGAGCTGTTTTTT	-	TRBV5-1	TRBJ2-2	TRBD1
CASRFRGYVDQPQHF	TGTGCCAGTAGATTCAGGGGGTATGTGGATCAGCCCCAGCATTTT	-	TRBV19	TRBJ1-5	TRBD1
CASTQGGWGKLFF	TGTGCCAGTACCCAGGGGGGCTGGGGAAAACTGTTTTTT	-	TRBV19	TRBJ1-4	TRBD1
CASSYSGQGARGYTF	TGTGCCAGCAGTTACTCCGGACAGGGGGCGCGTGGCTACACCTTC	-	TRBV6-6	TRBJ1-2	TRBD1
CASSEPGGGGNQPQHF	TGTGCCAGCAGTGAACCGGGAGGGGGGGGCAATCAGCCCCAGCATTTT	-	TRBV6-1	TRBJ1-5	-
CASSLRGTGSILSNQPQHF	TGTGCCAGTAGCCTCCGGGGGACAGGGAGCATATTGAGCAATCAGCCCCAGCATTTT	once	TRBV19	TRBJ1-5	TRBD1
CASSQDGTGLNQPQHF	TGCGCCAGCAGCCAAGATGGGACAGGGCTGAATCAGCCCCAGCATTTT	-	TRBV4-1	TRBJ1-5	TRBD1
CASKGANYGYTF	TGTGCCAGCAAGGGGGCTAACTATGGCTACACCTTC	-	TRBV6-5	TRBJ1-2	-
CASSFGRRAQYF	TGTGCCAGCAGCTTTGGGAGGAGAGCGCAGTATTTT	-	TRBV7-2	TRBJ2-3	-
CASSLDRVSYGYTF	TGTGCCAGCAGCTTAGACAGGGTGTCCTATGGCTACACCTTC	-	TRBV7-2	TRBJ1-2	-
CATADRGGANNSPLHF	TGTGCCACCGCCGACAGGGGCGGGGCGAATAATTCCCCCCTCCACTTT	-	TRBV19	TRBJ1-6	TRBD1
CAISEAGNQPQHF	TGTGCCATCAGTGAGGCGGGTAATCAGCCCCAGCATTTT	-	TRBV10-3	TRBJ1-5	-
CASSLGLAVRYEQYF	TGTGCCAGCAGCTTGGGACTAGCGGTCCGTTACGAGCAGTACTTC	-	TRBV7-8	TRBJ2-7	TRBD2
CSALQDPEAFF	TGCAGTGCCCTACAGGACCCTGAAGCTTTCTTT	-	TRBV20-1	TRBJ1-1	-
CASSDRGSGANVLTF	TGTGCCAGTTCTGATCGGGGCTCTGGGGCCAACGTCCTGACTTTC	-	TRBV6-6	TRBJ2-6	-
CASSPHPGQNEKLFF	TGTGCCAGCAGCCCTCACCCGGGACAGAATGAAAAACTGTTTTTT	-	TRBV7-2	TRBJ1-4	TRBD1
CASSPGGYNSPLHF	TGTGCCAGCTCACCGGGAGGCTATAATTCACCCCTCCACTTT	-	TRBV18	TRBJ1-6	-
CASSLGDRVIHEQYF	TGCGCCAGCAGCTTGGGGGACAGGGTGATCCACGAGCAGTACTTC	-	TRBV5-1	TRBJ2-7	TRBD1
CASRSKGGQGFFGQFF	TGTGCCAGCAGATCGAAAGGGGGACAGGGCTTCTTTGGGCAGTTCTTC	-	TRBV28	TRBJ2-1	TRBD1
CASSTARGPNEKLFF	TGTGCCAGTAGTACGGCCAGGGGGCCTAATGAAAAACTGTTTTTT	-	TRBV19	TRBJ1-4	TRBD1
CASSATGTSGNTIYF	TGTGCCAGCAGCGCGACCGGGACATCTGGAAACACCATATATTTT	-	TRBV2	TRBJ1-3	-
CATSRVSGLAQETQYF	TGTGCCACCAGCAGAGTTTCGGGACTAGCCCAAGAGACCCAGTACTTC	-	TRBV15	TRBJ2-5	TRBD2